One and the same sample provided the 27 T cell receptor beta chains below, sequenced in a study of cytomegalovirus exposure and HLA in healthy donors. Vbeta (60) and Jbeta (13) primers were used in the PCR. Sequencing used immunoSEQ multiplex PCR; TCRdb keeps in-frame clones, though not all of them. This sample has roughly 200,000 clones; roughly 79% occur once, and the top ten carry approximately 2%. The material sequenced was PBMCs. The source is a man aged 25 to 40 in good health and CMV-seronegative.

The chain joins TRBV9 to TRBJ2-2; 9 nucleotides match TRBD2. The V gene's germline CDR1 is SGDLS and CDR2 YYNGEE. The CDR3 spans 15 residues. V was pared by 0 bases and J by 6 bases, with 3 bases of the junction left unmatched. The CDR3: CASSVERGRAGELFF. CDR3 in DNA: TGTGCCAGCAGCGTAGAACGCGGGAGGGCCGGGGAGCTGTTTTTT.

The chain carries TRBV28 and TRBJ1-5, with 8 bases aligning to TRBD1. Trimming removed 6 bases from V and 7 bases from J; junction bases left unmatched: 14. CDR1 is MDHEN and CDR2 is SYDVKM in the germline V gene. The CDR3 is made up of 16 amino acids. Here the CDR3 reads CASRTPGQGMKQPQHF. As DNA, the CDR3 is TGTGCCAGCAGAACTCCTGGACAGGGTATGAAGCAGCCCCAGCATTTT.

This chain uses TRBV5-1 with TRBJ1-1; tentative D call: TRBD1 (6 bases). This CDR3 contains 13 residues. The germline V and J ends were trimmed by 5 bases and 2 bases, with 10 bases remaining between them. Germline V lookup: CDR1 SGHRS, CDR2 YFSETQ. CDR3 residues: CASSLQGNTEAFF. For the CDR3, the DNA is TGCGCCAGCAGTTTACAGGGTAACACTGAAGCTTTCTTT.

The chain recombines TRBV15 with TRBJ2-2; 9 bases fit TRBD2. The CDR3 length is 16 residues. Germline CDR1 and CDR2: LNHNV and YYDKDF (reference sequence). The junction had 3 bases not matched to a gene; V was cut back by 0 bases and J by 4 bases. The CDR3 nucleotides read TGTGCCACCAGCAGAGAATTTAGCGGGGGCACCGGGGAGCTGTTTTTT. This sequence encodes CATSREFSGGTGELFF.

This clone was detected only a few times. J is TRBJ2-1 and V is TRBV6-4; 7 bases fit TRBD2. This CDR3 is built from 13 residues. V was pared by 0 bases and J by 11 bases, with 4 bases of the junction left unmatched. In germline, CDR1 is MRHNA, CDR2 SNTAGT. CDR3 sequence reads: CASSDSQRGQQFF. CDR3 bases: TGTGCCAGCAGTGACTCTCAGCGGGGCCAGCAGTTCTTC.

This clone was detected only once. The rearrangement joins TRBV4-1 to TRBJ2-2; 8 bases are a match to TRBD1. The trim removed 0 bases at V and 4 bases at J, leaving 1 base unmatched. Germline lookup yields CDR1 MGHRA and CDR2 YSYEKL. This CDR3 has 15 residues. This CDR3 reads CASSQEGTGTGELFF. CDR3 nucleotides: TGCGCCAGCAGCCAAGAGGGGACAGGCACCGGGGAGCTGTTTTTT.

This clone was seen a handful of times. This chain uses TRBV10-1 with TRBJ2-3; 10 bases are shared with TRBD2. Germline CDR1 WNHNN, CDR2 SYGVQD (reference sequence). This CDR3 has 16 residues. V was clipped by 3 bases and J by 0 bases; unmatched bases: 3. CDR3 residues: CASSDSGRTSTDTQYF. DNA of the CDR3: TGCGCCAGCAGTGATAGCGGGAGGACTAGCACAGATACGCAGTATTTT.

The CDR3 DNA sequence: TGTGCCAGCAGCTTAATAGCGGGCCGTATCTACAATGAGCAGTTCTTC. It codes for CASSLIAGRIYNEQFF. The gene calls are TRBV7-9 and TRBJ2-1, with 7 positions matching TRBD2. V shed 2 bases, J shed 3 bases, and the junction held 7 bases outside the gene matches. Germline CDR1 reads SEHNR; CDR2 reads FQNEAQ (reference sequence). The CDR3 is 16 residues long.

The chain joins TRBV29-1 to TRBJ2-7, with D tentatively TRBD2 (6 bases). Between the trimmed V and J ends, which lost 4 bases and 5 bases, there was a span of 12 bases. Germline V lookup: CDR1 SQVTM, CDR2 ANQGSEA. This CDR3 has 12 residues. The DNA for the CDR3 is TGCAGCGTTGGCCGACTAGAGGACGAGCAGTACTTC. This translates into CSVGRLEDEQYF.

This clone was detected only a few times. The chain uses TRBV29-1 and TRBJ2-3, with D perhaps TRBD1 (5 bases). The germline gives CDR1 SQVTM, CDR2 ANQGSEA. V was cut by 3 bases and J by 0 bases, with 7 bases left in between. The CDR3 runs to 13 residues. CDR3 protein: CSVDGHSTDTQYF. The DNA for the CDR3 is TGCAGCGTTGACGGACACAGCACAGATACGCAGTATTTT.

The genes are TRBV15 and TRBJ2-7; no definite D call. V lost 6 bases, J lost 2 bases, and 14 bases lay in between. The CDR3 contains 14 residues. CDR1 is LNHNV, CDR2 YYDKDF, per germline (reference sequence). CDR3 amino acids: CATRGPGDPYEQYF. In DNA form, the CDR3 reads TGTGCCACCAGGGGTCCAGGCGACCCCTACGAGCAGTACTTC.

This clone was counted only a few times. This chain uses TRBV5-1 with TRBJ1-1; tentative D call: TRBD1 (5 bases). The CDR3 extends over 14 amino acids. The germline CDR1 and CDR2 sequences are SGHRS and YFSETQ. V dropped 4 bases and J dropped 4 bases, with 14 bases sitting between them. The chain's CDR3 is CASSLDGGGTEAFF. DNA for the CDR3: TGCGCCAGCAGCCTCGACGGGGGGGGCACTGAAGCTTTCTTT.

This CDR3 is CASSFTRLARDEQFF. The CDR3 DNA reads as TGTGCCAGCAGCTTTACCAGACTAGCTCGGGATGAGCAGTTCTTC. V gene TRBV7-9 combines with J gene TRBJ2-1, with TRBD2 matching 7 bases. This CDR3 spans 15 amino acids. The J segment lost 8 bases and the V segment lost 3 bases, leaving 10 bases of the junction unmatched. Per germline, CDR1 SEHNR and CDR2 FQNEAQ (reference sequence).

V gene TRBV29-1 combines with J gene TRBJ2-1, with D possibly matching TRBD1 (6 bases). Per the germline V gene, CDR1 is SQVTM and CDR2 is ANQGSEA. This CDR3 is 9 amino acids long. Trimming removed 3 bases at V and 15 bases at J, with 9 bases between. CDR3 sequence (DNA): TGCAGCGTTGACCAGGGGACGTTCTTC. This encodes CSVDQGTFF.

The J gene is TRBJ2-3, the V gene TRBV6-1; 12 bases are a match to TRBD2. Looked up from germline, CDR1 is MNHNS and CDR2 is SASEGT. The CDR3 is 15 residues long. Germline trimming cut 6 bases from V and 5 bases from J; bases unmatched to any gene: 6. CDR3 sequence reads: CASRTSGSPGDTQYF. The CDR3 DNA reads TGTGCCAGCAGGACTAGCGGGAGCCCTGGAGATACGCAGTATTTT.

V is TRBV6-5 and J is TRBJ1-5, with 9 positions matching TRBD1. The CDR3 contains 14 residues. Germline CDR1 and CDR2: MNHEY and SVGAGI. J was trimmed by 7 bases and V by 5 bases; bases with no gene match: 6. The CDR3 is CASSTGTGLQPQHF. DNA of the CDR3: TGTGCCAGCAGTACCGGGACAGGGCTCCAGCCCCAGCATTTT.

The chain carries TRBV11-2 and TRBJ2-7; D might be TRBD2 (6 bases). Germline V gene lookup returns CDR1 SGHAT and CDR2 FQNNGV. V was trimmed by 3 bases and J by 0 bases, leaving 15 bases between them. The CDR3 loop spans 16 amino acids. The CDR3 here is CASSFTGVRGSYEQYF. CDR3 sequence (DNA): TGTGCCAGCAGCTTTACCGGAGTGCGGGGCTCCTACGAGCAGTACTTC.

The chain employs TRBV27 and TRBJ1-4; a possible D gene is TRBD1 (5 bases). The germline V gene has CDR1 MNHEY and CDR2 SMNVEV (reference sequence). The germline V and J ends were trimmed by 6 bases and 2 bases, with 22 bases remaining between them. The CDR3 has 18 amino acids. CDR3 in amino acids: CASSLRPYMGPTNEKLFF. CDR3 coding DNA: TGTGCCAGCAGCCTACGCCCTTATATGGGGCCGACTAATGAAAAACTGTTTTTT.

The chain is built from TRBV5-5 and TRBJ2-1; D is possibly TRBD2 (6 bases). The V end was cut by 4 bases, the J end by 9 bases, with 20 bases between. The CDR3 covers 15 residues. Germline V gene sequence: CDR1 SGHKS, CDR2 YYEKEE (reference sequence). CDR3 in amino acids: CASSPNTPGRGEQFF. The DNA for the CDR3 is TGTGCCAGCAGCCCTAATACCCCAGGGCGGGGTGAGCAGTTCTTC. Full variable domain (outside the CDR3, taken from reference TRBV5-5 and TRBJ2-1): DAGVTQSPTHLIKTRGQQVTLRCSPISGHKSVSWYQQVLGQGPQFIFQYYEKEERGRGNFPDRFSARQFPNYSSELNVNALLLGDSALYLCASSPNTPGRGEQFFGPGTRLTVL.

V usage is TRBV6-6 and J usage is TRBJ2-3; the D gene is possibly TRBD2 (5 bases). The CDR3 totals 12 residues. Germline V CDR1 and CDR2: MNHNY, SVGAGI (reference sequence). The germline V and J ends were trimmed by 7 bases and 2 bases, with 7 bases remaining between them. CDR3 sequence reads: CASTGNTDTQYF. The CDR3 nucleotides are TGTGCCAGCACGGGGAACACAGATACGCAGTATTTT.

This chain's CDR3 is CASSPTTGSSTQYF. The CDR3 DNA follows: TGCGCCAGCAGCCCGACGACAGGGTCATCGACCCAGTACTTC. V is TRBV5-1 and J is TRBJ2-5; 7 bases map to TRBD1. Germline V gene sequence: CDR1 SGHRS, CDR2 YFSETQ. V was clipped by 4 bases and J by 7 bases; unmatched bases: 10. CDR3 length: 14 residues.

The chain has TRBV5-4 and TRBJ2-7; 8 bases agree with TRBD2. The CDR3 runs 16 residues. V was pared by 2 bases and J by 3 bases, with 10 bases of the junction left unmatched. The germline V gene encodes CDR1 SGHNT and CDR2 YYREEE (reference sequence). CDR3 loop: CASSFGGGGGGYEQYF. DNA for the CDR3: TGTGCCAGCAGCTTCGGGGGGGGCGGGGGCGGCTACGAGCAGTACTTC.

This clone came up once. The rearrangement links TRBV7-8 to TRBJ1-6; D possibly corresponds to TRBD1 (6 bases). The CDR3 has 14 residues. In germline, CDR1 is SGHVS, CDR2 FQNEAQ. V shed 2 bases and J shed 10 bases, with 12 bases lying between them. This CDR3 is CASSLIQGGSPLHF. The CDR3 DNA sequence: TGTGCCAGCAGCTTAATACAGGGAGGGTCACCCCTCCACTTT.

The chain links TRBV7-2 to TRBJ2-1, with D possibly matching TRBD2 (5 bases). The CDR3 runs 15 residues. Trimming pared 1 base from V and 2 bases from J, leaving 9 bases between. Germline V gene lookup returns CDR1 SGHTA and CDR2 FQGNSA. The CDR3 protein is CASSLGRDTYNEQFF. The CDR3 DNA reads as TGTGCCAGCAGCTTAGGTCGGGATACCTACAATGAGCAGTTCTTC.

The sample holds one count of this clone. This sequence joins TRBV2 and TRBJ1-4; 8 positions agree with TRBD1. Germline CDR1 reads SNHLY; CDR2 reads FYNNEI. Losses at the gene ends were 6 bases for V and 4 bases for J; bases not matched to a gene: 4. The length of the CDR3 is 14 residues. The CDR3 DNA is TGTGCCAGCAGGGGACAGGACGTTAATGAAAAACTGTTTTTT. Residues: CASRGQDVNEKLFF.

This rearrangement joins TRBV2 to TRBJ2-7; 15 positions match TRBD2. The germline V gene encodes CDR1 SNHLY and CDR2 FYNNEI. After removal of 9 bases from V and 6 bases from J, the junction contained 12 bases not matched to a gene. CDR3 length equals 16 residues. This CDR3 is CASIEVGGLAGGEQYF. CDR3 sequence (DNA): TGTGCCAGTATCGAAGTGGGGGGACTAGCGGGAGGCGAGCAGTACTTC. The variable domain in full, with the rest retrieved from reference TRBV2 and TRBJ2-7, is EPEVTQTPSHQVTQMGQEVILRCVPISNHLYFYWYRQILGQKVEFLVSFYNNEISEKSEIFDDQFSVERPDGSNFTLKIRSTKLEDSAMYFCASIEVGGLAGGEQYFGPGTRLTVT.

V is TRBV12-5 and J is TRBJ2-2, with 13 nucleotides matching TRBD2. Germline V gives CDR1 LGHNT, CDR2 FRNRAP. The CDR3 is 19 amino acids. The junction had 8 bases not matched to a gene; V was cut back by 1 base and J by 3 bases. CDR3 sequence reads: CASGLELAGGPFDTGELFF. The CDR3 nucleotides read TGTGCTAGTGGTTTGGAACTAGCGGGAGGGCCCTTCGACACCGGGGAGCTGTTTTTT.